Listed here is a single T cell receptor beta chain. This CDR3 has 14 amino acids. Germline values: CDR1 ENHRY, CDR2 SYGVKD. Trimming left V 10 bases short and J 8 bases short, with 23 bases between. This sample was taken from a study of control samples from healthy donors and cancer patients. Profiled with immunoSEQ multiplex PCR; TCRdb holds only in-frame clones, not every one. In the table there are approximately 150,000 clones, about 95% of which are singletons. The rearrangement links TRBV10-3 to TRBJ1-2, with D possibly TRBD1 on 5 matching bases. The clonotype originates from a man aged 55 to 70 with colorectal cancer. The sequenced sample was PBMCs. CDR3 residues: CATGGERSPRGYTF. Here the CDR3 DNA reads TGTGCCACCGGGGGGGAACGGTCCCCTCGGGGCTACACCTTC.